A selection of T cell receptor beta chains follows, all from one sample in a study of human T cells and chemical hapten exposure. MiXCR, run by TCRdb on the RACE reads, gives a single entry per CDR3 protein. The data show around 330,000 distinct CDR3 sequences, approximately 5% seen once. The sample was whole blood, taken in connection with sensitization to the hapten diphenylcyclopropenone (DPC). These receptors all come from a woman in her late teens or twenties with alopecia areata. Some clones in this sample may be carry-over from other donors' samples. CDR3s include the opening cysteine and the closing phenylalanine or tryptophan. A D gene is named only where the DNA matches it firmly. The size of a clone is reported for some rows only, either as once, few or many, or as a class for expanded clones.

V gene,clone size,J gene,D gene,CDR3 DNA,CDR3 protein
TRBV6-2/TRBV6-3,few,TRBJ1-5,TRBD1,TGTGCCAGCAGTTACCCGGGACAGGGGGCCGGGGGCAATCAGCCCCAGCATTTT,CASSYPGQGAGGNQPQHF
TRBV5-1,few,TRBJ2-3,NA,TGCGCCAGCAGCCCCGAAGGACGGACGGCGACAGATACGCAGTATTTT,CASSPEGRTATDTQYF
TRBV6-2/TRBV6-3,NA,TRBJ2-1,TRBD1,TGTGCCAGCAGTGGACAGGGGAATGAGCAGTTCTTC,CASSGQGNEQFF
TRBV6-6,NA,TRBJ1-1,NA,TGTGCCGCCTTAGCGGACGGGCTAGAGGCTTTCTTT,CAALADGLEAFF
TRBV13,NA,TRBJ1-4,TRBD1,TGTGCCAGCAGCTTTAGACAGGGGCGGAATAATGAAAAACTGTTTTTT,CASSFRQGRNNEKLFF
TRBV6-2/TRBV6-3,few,TRBJ2-2,TRBD2,TGTGCCAGCAGTTACTCCCCGGCTAGCGGGGGGCCCGGGGAGCTGTTTTTT,CASSYSPASGGPGELFF
TRBV6-4,NA,TRBJ1-1,NA,TGTGCCAGCAAGACGACAGCGATGAACACTGAAGCTTTCTTT,CASKTTAMNTEAFF
TRBV7-6,many,TRBJ1-1,TRBD1,TGTGCCAGCAGCCTCAAACCGGGACAGGGGGCTGAAGCTTTCTTT,CASSLKPGQGAEAFF
TRBV20-1,NA,TRBJ2-7,TRBD2,TGCAGTGCTTTCGGCCCTAGCGGGGAACCCAACGAGCAGTACTTC,CSAFGPSGEPNEQYF
TRBV7-2,many,TRBJ2-7,TRBD2,TGTGCCAGCAGCGGGACTAGCGGGGGCCCCTACGAGCAGTACTTC,CASSGTSGGPYEQYF
TRBV6-5,NA,TRBJ2-5,NA,TGTGCCAGCAGTTATCACTCCGAAGAGACCCAGTACTTC,CASSYHSEETQYF
TRBV4-2,few,TRBJ2-1,NA,TGTGCCAGCAGCCTGGGGTACGGAAATGAGCAGTTCTTC,CASSLGYGNEQFF
TRBV4-3,many,TRBJ2-3,NA,TGCGCCAGCAGCCAAGACGGGACGGGGCTGAGAGATACGCAGTATTTT,CASSQDGTGLRDTQYF
TRBV20-1,NA,TRBJ2-3,TRBD2,TGCAGTGCTAAAGCGGGGGCCCGCACAGATACGCAGTATTTT,CSAKAGARTDTQYF
TRBV29-1,NA,TRBJ2-1,NA,TGCAGCGTTGGACAACTCGATGAGCAGTTCTTC,CSVGQLDEQFF
TRBV20-1,many,TRBJ1-5,TRBD1,TGCAGTGCCCCCGGGACAGGGGGAGATCAGCCCCAGCATTTT,CSAPGTGGDQPQHF
TRBV10-2,few,TRBJ2-5,TRBD2,TGCGCCAGCAGTGGGGGGCAGCGGGGGGCCCTAATGGTTGAGACCCAGTACTTC,CASSGGQRGALMVETQYF
TRBV5-1,many,TRBJ2-1,NA,TGCGCCAGCGGTACTAGCATCTTCTCCAATGAGCAGTTCTTC,CASGTSIFSNEQFF
TRBV6-4,NA,TRBJ2-3,NA,TGTGCCAGCAGTGACTCGTTTAACGAAGTAGATACGCAGTATTTT,CASSDSFNEVDTQYF
TRBV2,NA,TRBJ1-4,NA,TGTGCCAGCAGTGAAGGCAGGGGAATTGAAAAACTGTTTTTT,CASSEGRGIEKLFF
TRBV4-1,NA,TRBJ1-3,TRBD1,TGCGCCAGCAGCCATCTTACAGGGGCGAAAGGAAACACCATATATTTT,CASSHLTGAKGNTIYF
TRBV28,NA,TRBJ1-6,NA,TGTGCCAGCAGTCAGACCGGGCCCCTCCACTTT,CASSQTGPLHF
TRBV6-5,many,TRBJ1-2,TRBD1,TGTGCCAGCAGTTACTCGTGGTTCGGGGTCGACAGGGGGAACTATGGCTACACCTTC,CASSYSWFGVDRGNYGYTF
TRBV2,many,TRBJ2-3,TRBD2,TGTGCCAGCTCTCGCCCTAGCGGGGGCGCAGATACGCAGTATTTT,CASSRPSGGADTQYF
TRBV29-1,many,TRBJ1-2,NA,TGCAGCGTTGAAGACCAAGCTAACTATGGCTACACCTTC,CSVEDQANYGYTF
TRBV20-1,few,TRBJ1-6,TRBD1,TGCAGTGCTAGTCCGGCAGGGGGTAATTCACCCCTCCACTTT,CSASPAGGNSPLHF
TRBV29-1,many,TRBJ1-2,NA,TGCAGCGTTGATCTGGGAACCGTTGATGGCTACACCTTC,CSVDLGTVDGYTF
TRBV7-9,NA,TRBJ1-6,TRBD1,TGTGCCAGCATACGGACAGGGGACACAAATAATTCACCCCTCCACTTT,CASIRTGDTNNSPLHF
TRBV29-1,many,TRBJ2-3,NA,TGCAGCGTTGCGGACTCAGGAGGGGATACGCAGTATTTT,CSVADSGGDTQYF
TRBV5-1,many,TRBJ2-3,NA,TGCGCCAGCAGCTTGTTGGTATACTCGAACCGCGGATACACAGATACGCAGTATTTT,CASSLLVYSNRGYTDTQYF
TRBV4-2,few,TRBJ2-3,NA,TGTGCCAGCAGCCAAAGGCCCGTTGGCCTGGTGACTTCTAGCACAGATACGCAGTATTTT,CASSQRPVGLVTSSTDTQYF
TRBV4-2,many,TRBJ2-1,NA,TGTGCCAGCAGCCCCCCGAGAGAATCGAATGAGCAGTTCTTC,CASSPPRESNEQFF
TRBV6-5,many,TRBJ1-5,TRBD1,TGTGCCAGCAGTTACTCCCAGGGGGGGGATCAGCCCCAGCATTTT,CASSYSQGGDQPQHF
TRBV9,NA,TRBJ2-3,NA,TGTGCCAGCAGCCCACAGGGAATTGATACGCAGTATTTT,CASSPQGIDTQYF
TRBV7-2,NA,TRBJ2-5,TRBD2,TGTGCCAGCAGCTTAGAAGTGGCGGGGGGGGAGACCCAGTACTTC,CASSLEVAGGETQYF
TRBV12-3/TRBV12-4,NA,TRBJ1-2,NA,TGTGCCAGCAGCCTTTTCGGGGGAGGCTATGGCTACACCTTC,CASSLFGGGYGYTF
TRBV20-1,few,TRBJ2-3,TRBD2,TGCAGTGCTAGAGTCGTACTAGCGGGGAGTCCCCTCTCCACAGATACGCAGTATTTT,CSARVVLAGSPLSTDTQYF
TRBV13,many,TRBJ1-2,NA,TGTGCCAGCAGCTTAGGGGCCAACTATGGCTACACCTTC,CASSLGANYGYTF
TRBV20-1,NA,TRBJ1-6,NA,TGCAGTGCTAGAGGGGGGGCAAACAATTCACCCCTCCACTTT,CSARGGANNSPLHF
TRBV6-1,many,TRBJ1-6,NA,TGTGCCACCACTTTGGGAGGTGGGGATTCACCCCTCCACTTT,CATTLGGGDSPLHF
TRBV5-6,few,TRBJ1-3,NA,TGTGCCAGCAGCTTGGTTCTTTTCGGCTCTGGAAACACCATATATTTT,CASSLVLFGSGNTIYF
TRBV2,NA,TRBJ2-7,NA,TGTGCCAGCAGTGAACGGCGAGGGATCCACGAGCAGTACTTC,CASSERRGIHEQYF
TRBV6-2/TRBV6-3,few,TRBJ1-2,TRBD1,TGTGCCAGCAGAGGTCACAGGGGATCTAACTATGGCTACACCTTC,CASRGHRGSNYGYTF
TRBV6-5,NA,TRBJ2-7,NA,TGTGCCAGCAGTTACCGGCCCTTAGGAGGCTACGAGCAGTACTTC,CASSYRPLGGYEQYF
TRBV3-1,many,TRBJ2-1,NA,TGTGCCAGCAGCCAAGCTGTGTACAATGAGCAGTTCTTC,CASSQAVYNEQFF
TRBV6-5,many,TRBJ2-3,TRBD2,TGTGCCAGCAGTCGGACTAGTGATGGCACAGATACGCAGTATTTT,CASSRTSDGTDTQYF
TRBV7-8,few,TRBJ1-2,TRBD1,TGTGCCAGCAGCTTAGAGGCTGTGAGGGACAGCGGCTACACCTTC,CASSLEAVRDSGYTF
TRBV6-5,many,TRBJ1-2,TRBD1,TGTGCCAGCAGTGAAGACAGGGCACGGGGCTATGGCTACACCTTC,CASSEDRARGYGYTF
TRBV4-1,many,TRBJ1-6,NA,TGCGCCAGCAGGCCGGACGGGCGCTCACCCCTCCACTTT,CASRPDGRSPLHF
TRBV3-1,many,TRBJ2-7,NA,TGTGCCAGCAGTCGGCTAGCGTACGAGCAGTACTTC,CASSRLAYEQYF
TRBV5-1,many,TRBJ1-4,NA,TGCGCCAGCAGCTTGCCAGGAAATGAAAAACTGTTTTTT,CASSLPGNEKLFF
TRBV7-2,few,TRBJ2-5,TRBD2,TGTGCCAGCAGCTTGGGAGGGGCCAACCAAGAGACCCAGTACTTC,CASSLGGANQETQYF
TRBV20-1,few,TRBJ1-1,NA,TGCAGTGCTAGTTGGGGTAGCAACACTGAAGCTTTCTTT,CSASWGSNTEAFF
TRBV7-9,NA,TRBJ2-7,TRBD1,TGTGCCAGCAGCCCCCCCGGGACAGGCGAGAGGCACGAGCAGTACTTC,CASSPPGTGERHEQYF